A selection of T cell receptor beta chains follows, all from one sample in a study of CDR3 diversity in severe acne. TCRdb re-called the PCR reads with MiXCR, one entry per CDR3 protein. There are about 98,000 distinct CDR3 sequences in the sample; under 60% occur only once, and around 12% lies in the top ten. The specimen was blood. The receptors originated from a male donor with acne. Both conserved end residues are part of each CDR3. The D gene is left open where the match is weak. Only part of the rows carry a size: once, few, many, or a class if the clone is expanded.

TRBV3-1	many	TRBD2	TRBJ2-7	CASSKELAAGYEQYF	TGTGCCAGCAGTAAAGAACTAGCGGCGGGCTACGAGCAGTACTTC
TRBV29-1	.	TRBD1	TRBJ1-2	CSVEPGDSDNYGYTF	TGCAGCGTTGAACCGGGGGACAGCGATAACTATGGCTACACCTTC
TRBV9	.	.	TRBJ1-1	CASSPRGAQDTEAFF	TGTGCCAGCAGTCCCCGGGGAGCTCAGGACACTGAAGCTTTCTTT
TRBV10-2	few	.	TRBJ2-1	CASGDSLYNEQFF	TGTGCCAGCGGTGATAGCCTCTACAATGAGCAGTTCTTC
TRBV9	many	.	TRBJ2-1	CASKKGGLGNEQFF	TGTGCCAGCAAAAAAGGGGGTTTGGGAAATGAGCAGTTCTTC
TRBV6-4	many	TRBD1	TRBJ2-1	CASSDSGQGGEQFF	TGTGCCAGCAGTGACTCGGGACAGGGGGGTGAGCAGTTCTTC
TRBV28	once	TRBD2	TRBJ2-4	CASTPRGGRNIQYF	TGTGCCAGCACCCCGCGGGGGGGAAGAAACATTCAGTACTTC
TRBV24-1	.	.	TRBJ2-2	CATSSGTNTGELFF	TGTGCCACCAGTTCAGGGACGAACACCGGGGAGCTGTTTTTT
TRBV7-9	.	TRBD1	TRBJ1-1	CASSYTQGITEAFF	TGTGCCAGCAGCTACACACAGGGGATCACTGAAGCTTTCTTT
TRBV4-1	many	TRBD1	TRBJ2-1	CASSHGQGGYNEQFF	TGCGCCAGCAGCCACGGACAGGGGGGGTACAATGAGCAGTTCTTC
TRBV27	.	.	TRBJ1-5	CASSPLIGLNQPQHF	TGTGCCAGCAGTCCGCTCATCGGTCTCAATCAGCCCCAGCATTTT
TRBV19	few	.	TRBJ1-6	CASGTGTYNSPLHF	TGTGCCAGCGGGACCGGGACCTATAATTCACCCCTCCACTTT
TRBV20-1	.	.	TRBJ2-1	CSTMTGGTGNEQFF	TGCAGTACTATGACCGGCGGGACGGGCAATGAGCAGTTCTTC
TRBV4-1	.	.	TRBJ2-5	CASSQVPPGGRETQYF	TGCGCCAGCAGCCAAGTTCCCCCCGGCGGGCGAGAGACCCAGTACTTC
TRBV9	once	TRBD2	TRBJ2-7	CASSGLTSGRASLTHEQYF	TGTGCCAGCAGCGGATTGACTAGCGGGAGGGCCTCACTGACTCACGAGCAGTACTTC
TRBV29-1	.	.	TRBJ1-2	CSVGGGATPSGYTF	TGCAGCGTTGGAGGGGGGGCTACCCCGAGCGGCTACACCTTC
TRBV20-1	.	TRBD2	TRBJ2-1	CSASTSGSSYNEQFF	TGCAGTGCTAGTACTAGCGGGAGCTCCTACAATGAGCAGTTCTTC
TRBV25-1	.	TRBD1	TRBJ1-2	CASSGPPDRGRDYGYTF	TGTGCCAGCAGTGGGCCCCCCGACAGGGGACGGGACTATGGCTACACCTTC
TRBV20-1	few	TRBD1	TRBJ2-2	CSARTAGTGGTGELFF	TGCAGTGCTAGGACCGCCGGGACAGGGGGCACCGGGGAGCTGTTTTTT
TRBV24-1	many	TRBD1	TRBJ2-1	CATSDIRDSPYNEQFF	TGTGCCACCAGTGATATTAGGGACAGTCCCTACAATGAGCAGTTCTTC
TRBV5-6	many	.	TRBJ2-1	CASSLLSVWTYNEQFF	TGTGCCAGCAGCTTATTGTCGGTGTGGACATACAATGAGCAGTTCTTC
TRBV10-1	few	.	TRBJ1-1	CASTSGGTEAFF	TGCGCCAGCACCTCTGGGGGCACTGAAGCTTTCTTT
TRBV5-1	.	TRBD2	TRBJ2-2	CASSHLSGRRGTGELFF	TGCGCCAGCAGTCACCTTAGCGGGAGACGGGGCACCGGGGAGCTGTTTTTT
TRBV20-1	.	.	TRBJ2-7	CSARTRASYEQYF	TGCAGTGCCCGGACAAGGGCCTCCTACGAGCAGTACTTC
TRBV5-1	many	TRBD2	TRBJ2-4	CASSLALAGASGGNIQYF	TGCGCCAGCAGCTTGGCCCTAGCCGGGGCTAGCGGGGGAAACATTCAGTACTTC
TRBV24-1	many	TRBD1	TRBJ2-2	CATSDRQGSTGELFF	TGTGCCACCAGTGACAGACAGGGAAGCACCGGGGAGCTGTTTTTT
TRBV13	.	TRBD1	TRBJ2-3	CASSLPVGDRGATDTQYF	TGTGCCAGCAGCTTACCTGTCGGGGACAGGGGGGCGACAGATACGCAGTATTTT
TRBV9	few	TRBD2	TRBJ2-7	CASSVEGGGSSYEQYF	TGTGCCAGCAGCGTAGAGGGCGGGGGGAGCTCCTACGAGCAGTACTTC
TRBV5-6	few	.	TRBJ2-4	CASSPGTLGNIQYF	TGTGCCAGCAGTCCCGGGACACTTGGAAACATTCAGTACTTC
TRBV20-1	many	TRBD2	TRBJ2-1	CSARDVTSGRAGEQFF	TGCAGTGCTAGAGATGTAACTAGCGGGAGGGCCGGTGAGCAGTTCTTC
TRBV9	.	TRBD2	TRBJ2-5	CASSTPGTSGDPKTQYF	TGTGCCAGCAGCACGCCCGGGACTAGCGGAGATCCAAAGACCCAGTACTTC
TRBV7-3	.	.	TRBJ2-7	CASSLSKVSEQYF	TGTGCCAGCAGCTTATCCAAGGTTAGCGAGCAGTACTTC
TRBV19	many	TRBD2	TRBJ2-7	CATSGGIPYEQYF	TGTGCGACCTCGGGAGGGATCCCCTACGAGCAGTACTTC
TRBV6-2/TRBV6-3	.	TRBD2	TRBJ2-7	CASSYSGLAYEQYF	TGTGCCAGCAGTTACTCGGGACTAGCGTACGAGCAGTACTTC
TRBV2	.	TRBD1	TRBJ2-7	CDSMRQGYEQYF	TGTGACAGCATGCGACAGGGCTACGAGCAGTACTTC
TRBV5-6	many	.	TRBJ1-1	CASSFPSFF	TGTGCCAGCAGCTTCCCGTCTTTCTTT
TRBV7-2	.	.	TRBJ2-3	CASSLGRYNEQYF	TGTGCCAGCAGCTTGGGGCGGTACAATGAGCAGTATTTT
TRBV12-3/TRBV12-4	medium-sized	.	TRBJ2-1	CASSLVQSENEQFF	TGTGCCAGCAGTTTAGTCCAGTCGGAGAATGAGCAGTTCTTC
TRBV11-1	.	TRBD1	TRBJ2-1	CASSLAQGAHEQLF	TGTGCCAGCAGCTTAGCGCAGGGGGCCCATGAGCAGCTCTTC
TRBV11-2	many	.	TRBJ2-1	CASSLGPLEGNEQFF	TGTGCCAGCAGCTTAGGCCCCTTGGAGGGCAATGAGCAGTTCTTC
TRBV25-1	once	TRBD2	TRBJ2-7	CASSLSGTHEQYF	TGTGCCAGCAGCCTAAGCGGGACCCACGAGCAGTACTTC
TRBV2	.	TRBD2	TRBJ2-1	CASSGTSGYNEQFF	TGTGCTAGCAGTGGGACTAGCGGTTACAATGAGCAGTTCTTC
TRBV15	.	.	TRBJ1-1	CAWSVTVNTEAFF	TGTGCCTGGAGTGTGACAGTTAACACTGAAGCTTTCTTT
TRBV5-1	.	TRBD2	TRBJ2-7	CTSSTSGNLYEQYF	TGTACCAGCAGCACTAGCGGTAACCTTTACGAGCAGTACTTC
TRBV7-9	.	.	TRBJ1-1	CASSLTGAGTEAFF	TGTGCCAGCAGCTTAACGGGGGCAGGGACTGAAGCTTTCTTT
TRBV10-2	once	.	TRBJ1-4	CASRDTTNEKLIF	TGCGCCAGCAGGGACACAACTAATGAAAAACTGATCTTT
TRBV28	many	.	TRBJ2-7	CASSFPLGDYEQYF	TGTGCCAGCAGTTTTCCTCTGGGGGACTACGAGCAGTACTTC
TRBV29-1	many	.	TRBJ1-3	CSVMGVNSGNTIYF	TGCAGCGTTATGGGTGTAAACTCTGGAAACACCATATATTTT
TRBV7-3	.	TRBD2	TRBJ2-1	CASSPTSGEQFF	TGTGCCAGCAGCCCGACTAGCGGAGAGCAGTTCTTC
TRBV4-2	many	.	TRBJ2-3	CASSQEVTSGNTQYF	TGTGCCAGCAGCCAAGAGGTCACTTCAGGTAATACGCAGTATTTT
TRBV7-8	.	.	TRBJ2-3	CASSWNEASTDTQYF	TGTGCCAGCAGCTGGAACGAGGCTAGCACAGATACGCAGTATTTT
TRBV2	many	TRBD1	TRBJ2-1	CASSRDRAYNEQFF	TGTGCCAGCAGTAGGGACAGGGCCTACAATGAGCAGTTCTTC
TRBV11-3	.	.	TRBJ2-2	CASSLDLAGPTGELFF	TGTGCCAGCAGCTTAGATTTGGCAGGTCCCACCGGGGAGCTGTTTTTT
TRBV20-1	.	TRBD2	TRBJ2-7	CSARDGTSGRAVEQYF	TGCAGTGCTAGGGACGGGACTAGCGGGAGGGCCGTCGAGCAGTACTTC